Following are 3 T cell receptor beta chains from one sample sequenced in a study of PD-L1 blockade in urothelial cancer. Clones were read by immunoSEQ multiplex PCR, and TCRdb kept only the in-frame ones, dropping some. The sample has tens of thousands of clones, around 88% seen once. Specified time point: pretreatment peripheral blood. Sequencing used PBMCs, obtained around atezolizumab (anti-PD-L1) treatment. The receptors here all came from a woman aged 60 to 75 with urothelial cancer.

The chain recombines TRBV6-5 with TRBJ2-5; 10 bases line up with TRBD2. CDR3 size: 15 residues. Germline CDR1 reads MNHEY; CDR2 reads SVGAGI. Germline trimming cut 7 bases from V and 4 bases from J; bases unmatched to any gene: 9. This CDR3 reads CASNRASGSGETQYF. In DNA form, the CDR3 reads TGTGCCAGCAACCGGGCTAGCGGGAGTGGAGAGACCCAGTACTTC.

This clone has a handful of counts. The chain employs TRBV4-2 and TRBJ1-6; possibly TRBD1 for D (6 bases). CDR1 and CDR2 from the germline V gene are LGHNA and YNFKEQ. Trimming stripped 2 bases from V and 10 bases from J, with 12 bases between. This CDR3 has 14 amino acids. The CDR3 sequence is CASSQTGRGSPLHF. The CDR3 coding sequence is TGTGCCAGCAGCCAAACAGGGCGTGGGTCACCCCTCCACTTT.

This chain links TRBV2 with TRBJ1-2; TRBD1 matches at 9 bases. The CDR3 is 14 amino acids. The germline CDR1 and CDR2 sequences are SNHLY and FYNNEI. V shed 5 bases and J 7 bases; nucleotides not matched to a gene: 8. CDR3 in DNA: TGTGCCAGCAGTCGGGACAGGGCTTCCATTGGCTACACCTTC. Encoded protein: CASSRDRASIGYTF. The full variable domain, completed using reference TRBV2 and TRBJ1-2, is EPEVTQTPSHQVTQMGQEVILRCVPISNHLYFYWYRQILGQKVEFLVSFYNNEISEKSEIFDDQFSVERPDGSNFTLKIRSTKLEDSAMYFCASSRDRASIGYTFGSGTRLTVV.